Shown below are 4 T cell receptor beta chains from a single sample sequenced in a study of cytomegalovirus exposure and HLA in healthy donors. This PCR relied on a set of 60 Vbeta primers and 13 Jbeta primers. Produced via immunoSEQ multiplex PCR; TCRdb's table is partial and in-frame only. The data show over 30,000 clones, around two thirds seen once. Sequenced: PBMCs. All receptors come from a middle-aged man in good health and CMV-seropositive.

The J gene is TRBJ2-4, the V gene TRBV7-9, with 10 nucleotides matching TRBD1. The CDR3 has 16 residues. Germline trimming cut 0 bases from V and 3 bases from J; bases unmatched to any gene: 2. Germline assignment: CDR1 SEHNR and CDR2 FQNEAQ (reference sequence). The CDR3 DNA is TGTGCCAGCAGCTTAGCAGGGACAGGGGTCAAAAACATTCAGTACTTC. This codes for CASSLAGTGVKNIQYF.

With respect to this clone: At one of its ends the junction is not consistent with the germline gene, which may arise from a read error. V usage is TRBV7-9 and J usage is TRBJ1-2; D perhaps matches TRBD1 (6 bases). Germline CDR1 reads SEHNR; CDR2 reads FQNEAQ (reference sequence). The length of the CDR3 is 11 residues. The CDR3 sequence: CASSLGAPGSF. For the CDR3, the DNA is TGTGCCAGCAGCTTGGGGGCCCCCGGCTCCTTC. The whole variable domain, filled in from reference TRBV7-9 and TRBJ1-2, reads DTGVSQNPRHKITKRGQNVTFRCDPISEHNRLYWYRQTLGQGPEFLTYFQNEAQLEKSRLLSDRFSAERPKGSFSTLEIQRTEQGDSAMYLCASSLGAPGSFGSGTRLTVV.

This chain links TRBV28 with TRBJ2-2, with 15 bases identical to TRBD2. This CDR3 comprises 16 residues. The trim removed 4 bases at V and 10 bases at J, leaving 7 bases unmatched. The germline V gene has CDR1 MDHEN and CDR2 SYDVKM. The CDR3 spells CASSWGLAGGGEELFF. The CDR3 DNA sequence: TGTGCCAGCAGTTGGGGACTAGCGGGAGGTGGTGAGGAGCTGTTTTTT.

CDR3 nucleotides: TGTGCCAGCAGGCCTACAGGGGGCCGGTTGACCCAGTACTTC. This codes for CASRPTGGRLTQYF. This chain uses TRBV6-5 with TRBJ2-5; 9 bases are shared with TRBD1. V gave up 6 bases and J gave up 7 bases; unmatched junction bases: 9. The CDR3 contains 14 residues. CDR1 MNHEY and CDR2 SVGAGI come from the germline V gene.